This entry lists 3 T cell receptor beta chains sequenced from one sample in a study of cytomegalovirus exposure and HLA in healthy donors. With 60 Vbeta and 13 Jbeta primers, the PCR was carried out. Repertoires were generated with immunoSEQ multiplex PCR, while TCRdb's copy carries only in-frame clones and drops some. The top ten clones hold under 2% of a sample with some 180,000 clones, 76% of them seen once. Sequencing used PBMCs. Receptors originate from a man between 18 and 35 years old in good health and CMV-seronegative.

This clone has more than one count but fewer than ten. The V and J genes are TRBV6-6 and TRBJ2-4; 11 positions agree with TRBD1. J lost 4 bases, V lost 10 bases, and 6 bases had no gene match. CDR1 and CDR2 from the germline V gene are MNHNY and SVGAGI (reference sequence). The CDR3 covers 14 residues. CDR3 DNA sequence: TGTGCCACCTGGACAGGGGGCGCGAAAAACATTCAGTACTTC. Residues: CATWTGGAKNIQYF.

The rearrangement links TRBV28 to TRBJ2-7, with a tentative D call TRBD1 (6 bases). V lost 3 bases, J lost 2 bases, and 14 bases lay in between. The CDR3 length is 15 residues. Germline V gene data show CDR1 as MDHEN and CDR2 as SYDVKM. CDR3 DNA sequence: TGTGCCAGCAGTTTCTTCGACAGGTCCGCCTACGAGCAGTACTTC. This translates into CASSFFDRSAYEQYF. The full variable domain, completed using reference TRBV28 and TRBJ2-7, is DVKVTQSSRYLVKRTGEKVFLECVQDMDHENMFWYRQDPGLGLRLIYFSYDVKMKEKGDIPEGYSVSREKKERFSLILESASTNQTSMYLCASSFFDRSAYEQYFGPGTRLTVT.

The chain couples TRBV10-2 to TRBJ1-6; 7 nucleotides line up with TRBD1. The CDR3 extends over 15 amino acids. The V segment lost 3 bases and the J segment 10 bases; nucleotides outside the gene matches: 9. The V gene's germline CDR1 is WSHSY and CDR2 SAAADI. This CDR3 is CASSDSTGVGSPLHF. CDR3 nucleotide sequence: TGCGCCAGCAGTGACTCAACAGGGGTGGGCTCACCCCTCCACTTT.